The rows below give T cell receptor beta chains drawn from one sample of a study of response to subunit inactivated influenza vaccine. TCRdb re-called the RT-PCR reads through MiXCR, storing one row per CDR3 protein. The table records more than 450,000 distinct CDR3 sequences, about 8% of them present only once. Sequenced here: PBMCs from blood, sampled less than 25 months after vaccination. The receptor set was obtained from a man aged 50-75 years who received an inactivated influenza vaccine. Both conserved end residues are part of each CDR3. A D gene is named only where the DNA matches it firmly. Clone size is given for some rows only: seen once, a few or many times, or a class if the clone is expanded.

cdr3_nt cdr3_aa d_call clone_size j_call cdr3_length v_call
TGCAGTGCTGGGACAGCCTCCTACGAGCAGTACTTC CSAGTASYEQYF TRBD1 few TRBJ2-7 12 TRBV20-1
TGTGCCAGCACTCTCGGAGAGGATTCACCCCTCCACTTT CASTLGEDSPLHF NA NA TRBJ1-6 13 TRBV4-2
TGCGCCAGCAGCTTGGCACAGGGTGAGACTGAAGCTTTCTTT CASSLAQGETEAFF NA many TRBJ1-1 14 TRBV5-1
TGTGCCAGTAGTAAGATCGCGGGAGATAGAGAGCAGTTCTTC CASSKIAGDREQFF TRBD2 few TRBJ2-1 14 TRBV19
TGTGCCAGCAGCTCTAGTAGTGAGCAGTTCTTC CASSSSSEQFF NA few TRBJ2-1 11 TRBV7-6
TGCAGCGCGGCCCGGGACACCAACACTGAAGCTTTCTTT CSAARDTNTEAFF NA NA TRBJ1-1 13 TRBV29-1
TGTGCCAGCAGCCTTGGACAGGGGCCCTACTACGAGCAGTACTTC CASSLGQGPYYEQYF TRBD1 few TRBJ2-7 15 TRBV11-2
TGCAGTGGCTGGGGGCACGGAGAGCAGTTCTTC CSGWGHGEQFF NA NA TRBJ2-1 11 TRBV20-1
TGTGCCAGCAGCTTGTGGCAGAGAGGCGCTGAAGCTTTCTTT CASSLWQRGAEAFF NA many TRBJ1-1 14 TRBV5-5
TGCGCCAGCAGCCAGGGACAATACACGGGACCCGGAGGGCGGGAATCCCTCCACTTT CASSQGQYTGPGGRESLHF NA few TRBJ1-6 19 TRBV4-1
TGTGCCAGCAGCTTAGGTGTAGCGGGAGGCACAGATACGCAGTATTTT CASSLGVAGGTDTQYF TRBD2 many TRBJ2-3 16 TRBV7-2
TGTGCCAGCAGAGGTAGCGTGTTCAATGAGCAGTTCTTC CASRGSVFNEQFF NA few TRBJ2-1 13 TRBV6-2/TRBV6-3
TGTGCCATCACAGGGCTGGGCAATCAGCCCCAGCATTTT CAITGLGNQPQHF NA few TRBJ1-5 13 TRBV7-9
TGTGCCAGCAGTTCCGGGACTAGCGGGGGGCTTGGGAGCACAGATACGCAGTATTTT CASSSGTSGGLGSTDTQYF TRBD2 NA TRBJ2-3 19 TRBV12-3/TRBV12-4
TGTGCCAGCAGTACCTTCCCGGGGACAGAGCAGTACTTC CASSTFPGTEQYF NA many TRBJ2-7 13 TRBV6-1
TGTGCCAGCAGCTGGACCGGGACAGGGATGGTAATTGAGCAGTACTTC CASSWTGTGMVIEQYF TRBD1 many TRBJ2-7 16 TRBV5-6